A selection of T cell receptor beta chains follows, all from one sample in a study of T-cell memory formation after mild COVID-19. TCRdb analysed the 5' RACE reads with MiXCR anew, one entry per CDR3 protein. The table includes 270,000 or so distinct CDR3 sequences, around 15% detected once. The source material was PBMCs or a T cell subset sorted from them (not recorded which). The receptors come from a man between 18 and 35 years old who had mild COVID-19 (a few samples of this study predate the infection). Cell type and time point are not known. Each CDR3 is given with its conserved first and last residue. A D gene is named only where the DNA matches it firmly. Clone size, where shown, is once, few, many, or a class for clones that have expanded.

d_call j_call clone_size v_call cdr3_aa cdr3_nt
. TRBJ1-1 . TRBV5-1 CASRGLANTEAFF TGCGCCAGCCGGGGATTAGCAAACACTGAAGCTTTCTTT
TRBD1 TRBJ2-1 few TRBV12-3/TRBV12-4 CASSFMGDRVDEQFF TGTGCCAGCAGTTTCATGGGGGACAGGGTTGATGAGCAGTTCTTC
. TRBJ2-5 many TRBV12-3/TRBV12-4 CASSFSEGLETQYF TGTGCCAGCAGTTTTTCGGAGGGGCTGGAGACCCAGTACTTC
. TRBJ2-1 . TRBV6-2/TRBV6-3 CASSYNTRQGGNEQFF TGTGCCAGCAGTTACAACACAAGGCAGGGAGGAAATGAGCAGTTCTTC
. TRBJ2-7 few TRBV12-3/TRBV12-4 CASSFRPSLSYEQYF TGTGCCAGCAGTTTTCGGCCTAGCCTCAGTTACGAGCAGTACTTC
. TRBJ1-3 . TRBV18 CASSPPAPGNTIYF TGTGCCAGCTCACCACCGGCCCCTGGAAACACCATATATTTT
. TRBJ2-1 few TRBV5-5 CASSLEWNTYNEQFF TGTGCCAGCAGCTTGGAGTGGAATACCTACAATGAGCAGTTCTTC
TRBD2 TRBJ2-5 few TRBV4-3 CASSQEQLAGDQETQYF TGCGCCAGCAGCCAAGAACAGCTAGCGGGGGATCAGGAGACCCAGTACTTC
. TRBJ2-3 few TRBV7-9 CASRRLDTDTQYF TGTGCCAGCAGGCGTCTTGACACAGATACGCAGTATTTT
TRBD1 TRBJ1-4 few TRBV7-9 CASSSTTGENEKLFF TGTGCCAGCAGCTCAACGACAGGGGAAAATGAAAAACTGTTTTTT
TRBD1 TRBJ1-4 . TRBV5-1 CARRQGNEKLFF TGCGCCAGGAGACAGGGTAATGAAAAACTGTTTTTT
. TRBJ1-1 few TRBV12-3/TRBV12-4 CASSSSPRRRTEAFF TGTGCCAGCAGTTCATCCCCCAGGCGGCGGACTGAAGCTTTCTTT
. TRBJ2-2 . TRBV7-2 CASRSSITGELFF TGTGCCAGCAGGTCCTCTATCACCGGGGAGCTGTTTTTT
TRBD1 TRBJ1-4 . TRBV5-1 CATAVTGGASEKLFF TGCGCCACCGCGGTAACAGGGGGCGCGTCTGAAAAACTGTTTTTT
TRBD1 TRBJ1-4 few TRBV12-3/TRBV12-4 CASSLLQGEKLFF TGTGCCAGCAGTTTGCTCCAGGGGGAAAAGCTGTTTTTT
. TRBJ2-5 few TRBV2 CASSTRAQETQYF TGTGCCAGCAGTACTAGGGCCCAAGAGACCCAGTACTTC
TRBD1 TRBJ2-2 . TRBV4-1 CASSPRTGWDTGELFF TGCGCCAGCAGCCCTCGGACAGGGTGGGACACCGGGGAGCTGTTTTTT
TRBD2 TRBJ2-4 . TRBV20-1 CSASGLAGDRDIQYF TGCAGTGCTAGCGGACTAGCGGGGGATCGGGACATTCAGTACTTC
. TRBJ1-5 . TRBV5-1 CASRLETLGPQHF TGCGCCAGCAGACTCGAGACTTTAGGGCCCCAGCATTTT
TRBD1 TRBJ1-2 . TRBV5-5 CASSLNRGAPYGYTF TGTGCCAGCAGTCTGAACAGGGGCGCGCCGTATGGCTACACCTTC
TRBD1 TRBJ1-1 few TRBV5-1 CASREGAVNTEAFF TGCGCCAGCAGAGAGGGGGCTGTGAACACTGAAGCTTTCTTT
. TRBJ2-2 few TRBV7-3 CASSFDSNTGELFF TGTGCCAGCAGCTTTGACAGCAACACCGGGGAGCTGTTTTTT
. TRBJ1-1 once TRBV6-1 CASSEGWGSTEAFF TGTGCCAGCAGTGAAGGATGGGGGAGCACTGAAGCTTTCTTT
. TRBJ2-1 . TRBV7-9 CASGPLEGGSYNEQFF TGTGCCAGCGGCCCTCTAGAGGGCGGCTCCTACAATGAGCAGTTCTTC
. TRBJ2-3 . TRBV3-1 CASSPVPQGSDTQYF TGTGCCAGCAGCCCGGTACCGCAGGGTTCAGATACGCAGTATTTT
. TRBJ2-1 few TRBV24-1 CATSELQGGDNEQFF TGTGCCACCAGTGAACTTCAGGGAGGTGACAATGAGCAGTTCTTC
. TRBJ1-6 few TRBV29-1 CSAKAAGEGSPLHF TGCAGCGCCAAGGCGGCAGGGGAAGGTTCACCCCTCCACTTT
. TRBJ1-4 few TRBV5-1 CASTSGGYNEKLFF TGCGCCAGCACGTCCGGGGGCTATAATGAAAAACTGTTTTTT
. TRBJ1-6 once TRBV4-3 CASSQQTGANNSPLHF TGCGCCAGCAGCCAACAGACAGGAGCAAATAATTCACCCCTCCACTTT
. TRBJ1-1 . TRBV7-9 CSTDSSSSW TGTTCCACGGATAGTTCCAGTAGCTGG
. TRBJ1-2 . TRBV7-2 CASSLRASGAGYTF TGTGCCAGCAGCTTAAGGGCCTCGGGGGCTGGCTACACCTTC
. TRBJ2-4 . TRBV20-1 CSARVGKGIQYF TGCAGTGCTAGGGTGGGGAAAGGCATTCAGTACTTC
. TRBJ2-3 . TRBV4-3 CASSRKIQAADTQYF TGCGCCAGCAGCCGGAAAATTCAGGCGGCAGATACGCAGTATTTT
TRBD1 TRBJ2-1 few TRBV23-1 CASHGTETNEQFF TGCGCCAGTCATGGGACAGAGACTAATGAGCAGTTCTTC
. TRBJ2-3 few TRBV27 CASSFGGPDTQYF TGTGCCAGCAGTTTCGGGGGGCCAGATACGCAGTATTTT
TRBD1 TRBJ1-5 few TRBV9 CASSDGTGKYSNQPQHF TGTGCCAGCAGCGACGGGACAGGGAAATATAGCAATCAGCCCCAGCATTTT
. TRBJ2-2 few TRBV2 CASSFREVTTGELFF TGTGCCAGCAGTTTCAGGGAGGTGACCACCGGGGAGCTGTTTTTT